One sample yielded the 24 T cell receptor beta chains listed below, sequenced in a study of blood T cell repertoires in COVID-19. The assay was immunoSEQ multiplex PCR, and TCRdb's table has in-frame clones only and misses some. The sample yields about 170,000 clones, roughly 84% seen once. The sample was peripheral blood. These receptors came from a man between 65 and 85 years old with active or convalescent COVID-19.

The V gene is TRBV7-2, the J gene TRBJ2-5, with D possibly matching TRBD1 (6 bases). The germline CDR1 and CDR2 sequences are SGHTA and FQGNSA. Between the trimmed V and J ends, which lost 8 bases and 4 bases, there was a span of 14 bases. This CDR3 has 13 amino acids. The chain's CDR3 is CASAQGVGETQYF. Written as DNA, the CDR3 is TGTGCCAGCGCACAGGGAGTAGGAGAGACCCAGTACTTC. The full variable domain, with the rest looked up from reference TRBV7-2 and TRBJ2-5, is GAGVSQSPSNKVTEKGKDVELRCDPISGHTALYWYRQSLGQGLEFLIYFQGNSAPDKSGLPSDRFSAERTGGSVSTLTIQRTQQEDSAVYLCASAQGVGETQYFGPGTRLLVL.

V and J are TRBV7-9 and TRBJ2-6, with 8 positions matching TRBD1. Germline V CDR1 and CDR2: SEHNR, FQNEAQ (reference sequence). The CDR3 contains 17 residues. V was clipped by 2 bases and J by 0 bases; unmatched bases: 3. The CDR3 reads CASSLSGGLSGANVLTF. CDR3 coding DNA: TGTGCCAGCAGCTTATCAGGGGGCCTCTCTGGGGCCAACGTCCTGACTTTC.

This chain connects TRBV28 to TRBJ2-5, with 9 positions matching TRBD2. Germline trimming cut 8 bases from V and 5 bases from J; bases unmatched to any gene: 12. The CDR3 has 15 amino acids. The V gene's germline CDR1 is MDHEN and CDR2 SYDVKM. CDR3: CASGMMGLAAETQYF. For the CDR3, the DNA is TGTGCCAGCGGCATGATGGGACTAGCCGCCGAGACCCAGTACTTC.

The chain is built from TRBV15 and TRBJ2-2; a weak D match, TRBD2 (5 bases). Germline V gene lookup returns CDR1 LNHNV and CDR2 YYDKDF (reference sequence). The CDR3 extends over 16 amino acids. V gave up 1 base and J gave up 1 base, with 10 bases separating them. CDR3 nucleotide sequence: TGTGCCACCAGCAGAGGGCAGCGGTGGAACACCGGGGAGCTGTTTTTT. Residues: CATSRGQRWNTGELFF.

The chain joins TRBV6-6 to TRBJ1-4; D not resolved. Trimming removed 4 bases from V and 2 bases from J, with 8 bases in between. The CDR3 covers 14 residues. Germline assignment: CDR1 MNHNY and CDR2 SVGAGI (reference sequence). CDR3 nucleotide sequence: TGTGCCAGCAGTTCCGTTCGGACTAATGAAAAACTGTTTTTT. Translating it yields CASSSVRTNEKLFF.

The chain's CDR3 is CASSGAEATNEKLFF. For the CDR3, the DNA is TGTGCCAGTAGTGGCGCAGAGGCAACTAATGAAAAACTGTTTTTT. V gene TRBV19 combines with J gene TRBJ1-4; D is uncertain. Germline V gene lookup returns CDR1 LNHDA and CDR2 SQIVND (reference sequence). This CDR3 has 15 amino acids. The V and J ends lost 5 bases and 0 bases respectively, with 10 bases between them.

The V call is TRBV28, the J call TRBJ1-2; D is perhaps TRBD1 (5 bases). Germline values: CDR1 MDHEN, CDR2 SYDVKM. The CDR3 is 15 amino acids. V was shortened by 5 bases and J by 5 bases, with 18 bases between the two germline ends. The CDR3 protein is CASSPLGGKGYGYTF. The CDR3, as DNA: TGTGCCAGCAGTCCCCTCGGGGGTAAGGGGTATGGCTACACCTTC.

The gene calls are TRBV7-9 and TRBJ1-4; 7 bases align to TRBD1. The CDR3 length is 16 residues. Germline V CDR1 and CDR2: SEHNR, FQNEAQ (reference sequence). V trimming: 2 bases; J trimming: 2 bases; junction bases outside the gene matches: 5. The DNA for the CDR3 is TGTGCCAGCAGCTTAAGACAGGGTCGGACTAATGAAAAACTGTTTTTT. Amino acids: CASSLRQGRTNEKLFF.

The chain recombines TRBV6-1 with TRBJ2-4; the match to TRBD1 covers 8 bases. Looked up from germline, CDR1 is MNHNS and CDR2 is SASEGT. This CDR3 is built from 16 residues. Trimming at V came to 5 bases and at J to 1 base, leaving 7 bases not matched to a gene. CDR3 residues: CASSQGQGMAKNIQYF. DNA for the CDR3: TGTGCCAGCAGTCAAGGACAGGGAATGGCCAAAAACATTCAGTACTTC.

The V gene is TRBV27, the J gene TRBJ2-5; tentative D call: TRBD1 (7 bases). This CDR3 is built from 16 residues. V dropped 2 bases and J dropped 4 bases, with 17 bases sitting between them. From germline, CDR1 is MNHEY and CDR2 SMNVEV (reference sequence). In nucleotides, the CDR3 is TGTGCCAGCAGTTTACTCAGGGGGAGGTCGGCAGAGACCCAGTACTTC. This sequence encodes CASSLLRGRSAETQYF.

This clone has more than one count but fewer than ten. This rearrangement joins TRBV18 to TRBJ1-1; D remains unclear. Germline loops: CDR1 KGHSH, CDR2 LQKENI. V lost 3 bases, J lost 0 bases, and 14 bases lay in between. There are 16 residues in the CDR3. CDR3 DNA: TGTGCCAGCTCACCTCGCCGGGGTCAAATGAACACTGAAGCTTTCTTT. This codes for CASSPRRGQMNTEAFF.

In DNA form, the CDR3 reads TGCAGTGCTAGTTTTCTACTTAACTACAATGAGCAGTTCTTC. It codes for CSASFLLNYNEQFF. The V call is TRBV20-1, the J call TRBJ2-1; D remains unclear. The V end was cut by 3 bases, the J end by 3 bases, with 12 bases between. Germline-derived CDR1 and CDR2 are DFQATT and SNEGSKA (reference sequence). The CDR3 spans 14 residues.

V and J are TRBV15 and TRBJ2-3, with 9 bases that match TRBD2. Per germline, CDR1 LNHNV and CDR2 YYDKDF (reference sequence). V shed 4 bases, J shed 2 bases, and the junction held 7 bases outside the gene matches. This CDR3 comprises 16 residues. This CDR3 reads CATSTPLAGLTDTQYF. CDR3 coding DNA: TGTGCCACCAGCACACCCCTAGCGGGGCTCACAGATACGCAGTATTTT.

This chain joins TRBV10-3 and TRBJ1-5; possible D gene TRBD1, 5 bases. V dropped 3 bases and J dropped 7 bases, with 16 bases sitting between them. The CDR3 spans 15 residues. Per germline, CDR1 ENHRY and CDR2 SYGVKD. The CDR3 nucleotides are TGTGCCATCAGTGATGGCGGGGCGGCTGGGCAGCCCCAGCATTTT. It specifies CAISDGGAAGQPQHF.

The chain recombines TRBV5-1 with TRBJ1-1; 9 bases agree with TRBD1. V lost 3 bases, J lost 0 bases, and 12 bases stayed unmatched. The CDR3 covers 18 residues. The germline V gene has CDR1 SGHRS and CDR2 YFSETQ. The CDR3 DNA follows: TGCGCCAGCAGCTCGGGACAGGGCCCTCTACTGATGAACACTGAAGCTTTCTTT. Encoded protein: CASSSGQGPLLMNTEAFF.

The gene calls are TRBV6-6 and TRBJ2-2; weak D call: TRBD1 (5 bases). V lost 4 bases to trimming and J lost 3 bases, with 9 bases between them. Germline CDR1 MNHNY, CDR2 SVGAGI (reference sequence). CDR3 length: 14 amino acids. The CDR3 here is CASSLTGHTGELFF. The CDR3 DNA reads as TGTGCCAGCAGTTTAACAGGTCACACCGGGGAGCTGTTTTTT.

This clone was picked up one time. The gene calls are TRBV18 and TRBJ2-1; D is undetermined. Germline V gene sequence: CDR1 KGHSH, CDR2 LQKENI. Trimming stripped 0 bases from V and 6 bases from J, with 15 bases between. This CDR3 is built from 16 residues. CDR3 loop: CASSPPFGWWINEQFF. CDR3 nucleotide sequence: TGTGCCAGCTCACCACCTTTCGGGTGGTGGATCAATGAGCAGTTCTTC.

V usage is TRBV5-1 and J usage is TRBJ2-5; a possible D gene is TRBD2 (5 bases). This CDR3 contains 15 residues. The ends were cut back, 2 bases at V and 1 base at J, with 12 bases in the middle. Germline-derived CDR1 and CDR2 are SGHRS and YFSETQ. Here the CDR3 reads CASSLAAAVQETQYF. The CDR3 coding sequence is TGCGCCAGCAGCTTAGCGGCAGCGGTCCAAGAGACCCAGTACTTC.

V and J are TRBV15 and TRBJ2-7; 7 bases match TRBD1. The CDR3 runs to 15 residues. The junction had 7 bases not matched to a gene; V was cut back by 5 bases and J by 0 bases. Germline values: CDR1 LNHNV, CDR2 YYDKDF (reference sequence). The CDR3 is CATSHLAGGSYEQYF. DNA of the CDR3: TGTGCCACCAGCCATCTAGCAGGGGGCTCCTACGAGCAGTACTTC.

This clone was counted a few times. Here the CDR3 reads CASSLRTNTDTQYF. CDR3 nucleotides: TGTGCCAGCAGTCTCCGGACAAACACAGATACGCAGTATTTT. V gene TRBV6-5 combines with J gene TRBJ2-3; possibly TRBD1 for D (5 bases). The ends were cut back, 5 bases at V and 2 bases at J, with 11 bases in the middle. Germline CDR1 and CDR2: MNHEY and SVGAGI. This CDR3 spans 14 amino acids.

The genes are TRBV25-1 and TRBJ2-2, with a tentative D call TRBD1 (5 bases). The CDR3 consists of 16 residues. Per germline, CDR1 MGHDK and CDR2 SYGVNS. The V gene lost 2 bases and the J gene lost 1 base, with 11 bases spanning the gap. The DNA of the CDR3 is TGTGCCAGCAGTGAAGCGACAGTTCGGAACACCGGGGAGCTGTTTTTT. This codes for CASSEATVRNTGELFF.

The rearrangement uses TRBV30 and TRBJ1-5, with 10 bases identical to TRBD1. Losses at the gene ends were 1 base for V and 1 base for J; bases not matched to a gene: 13. This CDR3 comprises 19 residues. Germline loops: CDR1 GTSNPN, CDR2 SVGIG (reference sequence). In nucleotides, the CDR3 is TGTGCCTGGAGTGGATTCAGGACAGGGGGGAGTTTGAGCAATCAGCCCCAGCATTTT. As protein: CAWSGFRTGGSLSNQPQHF.

This clone showed up just once. The chain carries TRBV9 and TRBJ1-4; D call uncertain. CDR1 SGDLS and CDR2 YYNGEE come from the germline V gene. The CDR3 is made up of 14 amino acids. V was cut by 4 bases and J by 5 bases, with 12 bases left in between. The CDR3 sequence: CASSPARENEKLFF. CDR3 DNA sequence: TGTGCCAGCAGCCCCGCGAGGGAAAATGAAAAACTGTTTTTT.

The chain employs TRBV19 and TRBJ1-2; no clear D. The CDR3 consists of 16 residues. The germline V gene has CDR1 LNHDA and CDR2 SQIVND (reference sequence). V lost 0 bases and J 5 bases, leaving 16 bases between the germline ends. CDR3 region: CASSIEPPRSDYGYTF. The CDR3 nucleotides are TGTGCCAGTAGTATAGAGCCACCACGGAGTGATTATGGCTACACCTTC.